Detailed here is one T cell receptor beta chain. Antigen specificity is unknown. The assay was immunoSEQ multiplex PCR, and TCRdb's table has in-frame clones only and misses some. The sample comprises 120,000 to 150,000 clones, around 88% of which are singletons, and more than 13% rests with the top ten. This entry is derived from a study of T cell responses to AZD1222 COVID-19 vaccine. Study results and limitations: Baseline antibody screening turned up just six seropositive AZD1222 recipients. All repertoire sampling was performed exclusively after the peak T cell response.

The CDR3 has 15 residues. Germline CDR1 and CDR2: SGHNT and YYREEE (reference sequence). Between the trimmed V and J ends, which lost 1 base and 4 bases, there was a span of 14 bases. This receptor was taken from an adult in good health. V and J are TRBV5-4 and TRBJ1-2; D perhaps matches TRBD1 (6 bases). Sequencing used peripheral blood, obtained on day 0 of AZD1222 vaccination. CDR3 sequence: CASSLKAGAPYGYTF. CDR3 nucleotides: TGTGCCAGCAGCTTGAAGGCGGGGGCACCCTATGGCTACACCTTC. The full variable domain, with the rest looked up from reference TRBV5-4 and TRBJ1-2, is ETGVTQSPTHLIKTRGQQVTLRCSSQSGHNTVSWYQQALGQGPQFIFQYYREEENGRGNFPPRFSGLQFPNYSSELNVNALELDDSALYLCASSLKAGAPYGYTFGSGTRLTVV.